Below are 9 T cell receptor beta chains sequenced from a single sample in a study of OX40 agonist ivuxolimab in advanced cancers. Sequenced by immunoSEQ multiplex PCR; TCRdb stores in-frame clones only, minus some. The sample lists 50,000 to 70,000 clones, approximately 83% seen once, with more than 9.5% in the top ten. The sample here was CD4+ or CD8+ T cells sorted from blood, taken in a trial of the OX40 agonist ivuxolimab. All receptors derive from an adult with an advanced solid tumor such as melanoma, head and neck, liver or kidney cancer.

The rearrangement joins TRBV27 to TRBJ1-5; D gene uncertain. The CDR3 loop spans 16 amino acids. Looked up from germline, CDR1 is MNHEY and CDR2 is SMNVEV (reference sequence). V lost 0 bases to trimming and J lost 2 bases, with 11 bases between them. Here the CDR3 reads CASSLSVERGNQPQHF. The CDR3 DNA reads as TGTGCCAGCAGTTTATCGGTCGAGAGGGGCAATCAGCCCCAGCATTTT.

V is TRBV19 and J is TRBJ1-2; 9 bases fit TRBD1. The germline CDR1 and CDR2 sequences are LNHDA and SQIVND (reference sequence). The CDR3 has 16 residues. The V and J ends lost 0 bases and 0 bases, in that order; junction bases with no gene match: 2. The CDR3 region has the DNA TGTGCCAGTAGTATAGAGGGACAGGGAGCTAACTATGGCTACACCTTC. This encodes CASSIEGQGANYGYTF. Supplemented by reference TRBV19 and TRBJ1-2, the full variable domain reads DGGITQSPKYLFRKEGQNVTLSCEQNLNHDAMYWYRQDPGQGLRLIYYSQIVNDFQKGDIAEGYSVSREKKESFPLTVTSAQKNPTAFYLCASSIEGQGANYGYTFGSGTRLTVV.

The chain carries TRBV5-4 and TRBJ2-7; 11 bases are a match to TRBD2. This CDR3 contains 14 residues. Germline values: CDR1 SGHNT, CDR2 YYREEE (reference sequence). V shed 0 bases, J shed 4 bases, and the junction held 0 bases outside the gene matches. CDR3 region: CASSLASGRYEQYF. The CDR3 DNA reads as TGTGCCAGCAGCTTGGCTAGCGGGAGGTACGAGCAGTACTTC.

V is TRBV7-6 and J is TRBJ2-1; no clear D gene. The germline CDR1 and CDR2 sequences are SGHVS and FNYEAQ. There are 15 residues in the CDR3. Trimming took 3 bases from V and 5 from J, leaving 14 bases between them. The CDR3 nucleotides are TGTGCCAGCAGCTTGACTGCCATAAAAGACAATGAGCAGTTCTTC. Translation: CASSLTAIKDNEQFF.

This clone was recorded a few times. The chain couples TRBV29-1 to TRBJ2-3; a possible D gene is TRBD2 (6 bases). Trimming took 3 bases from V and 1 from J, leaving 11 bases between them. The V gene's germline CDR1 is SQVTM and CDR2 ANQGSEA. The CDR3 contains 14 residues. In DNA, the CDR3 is TGCAGCGTTGACGAGCGGGTCCGCACAGATACGCAGTATTTT. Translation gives CSVDERVRTDTQYF.

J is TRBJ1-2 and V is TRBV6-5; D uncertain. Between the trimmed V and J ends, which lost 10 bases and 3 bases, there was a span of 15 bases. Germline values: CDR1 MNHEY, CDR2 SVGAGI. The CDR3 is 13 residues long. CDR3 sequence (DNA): TGTGCCACTAAAATCGGGGAGGACTATGGCTACACCTTC. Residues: CATKIGEDYGYTF.

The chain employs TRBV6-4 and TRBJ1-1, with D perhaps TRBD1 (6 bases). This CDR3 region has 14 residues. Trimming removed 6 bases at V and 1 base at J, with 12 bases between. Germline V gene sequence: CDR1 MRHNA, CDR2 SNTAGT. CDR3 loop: CASRPRGENTEAFF. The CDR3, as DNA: TGTGCCAGCAGGCCAAGGGGGGAGAACACTGAAGCTTTCTTT.

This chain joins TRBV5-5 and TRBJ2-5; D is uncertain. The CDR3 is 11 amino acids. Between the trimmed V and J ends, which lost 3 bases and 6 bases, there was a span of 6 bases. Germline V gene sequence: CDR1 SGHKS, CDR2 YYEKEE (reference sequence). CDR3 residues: CASSSDQTQYF. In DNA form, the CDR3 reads TGTGCCAGCAGCTCCGACCAGACCCAGTACTTC. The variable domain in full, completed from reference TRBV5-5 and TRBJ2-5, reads DAGVTQSPTHLIKTRGQQVTLRCSPISGHKSVSWYQQVLGQGPQFIFQYYEKEERGRGNFPDRFSARQFPNYSSELNVNALLLGDSALYLCASSSDQTQYFGPGTRLLVL.

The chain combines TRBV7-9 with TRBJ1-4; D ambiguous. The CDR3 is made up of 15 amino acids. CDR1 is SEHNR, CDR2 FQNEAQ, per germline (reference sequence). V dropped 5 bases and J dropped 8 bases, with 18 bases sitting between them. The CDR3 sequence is CASSARLQPGEKLFF. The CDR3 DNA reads TGTGCCAGCAGCGCCCGACTACAACCCGGCGAAAAACTGTTTTTT.